This T cell receptor (beta chain) was retrieved from a study of CD8 T cells in ankylosing spondylitis. Study observations and caveats: The disease-linked clones had a CD8+ phenotype and low blood frequencies. Ankylosing spondylitis blood seemed to carry a telltale TCR beta motif made of several highly homologous variants. Some motif variants had been reported before (in reactive arthritis synovial fluid and blood). Matched synovial fluid from ankylosing spondylitis patients was reported to be enriched for disease-linked clones.

Remarks on this clonotype: Its target is not known.

Each TCR beta library was made by quantitative 5'-RACE that incorporated molecular barcodes. Each CDR3 protein gets one entry after TCRdb re-called the 5' RACE reads with MiXCR. The data contain 500,000 to 550,000 distinct CDR3 sequences, more than 9.5% of them singletons. The CDR3 has 14 amino acids. V lost 4 bases and J lost 6, with 15 bases in between. Germline CDR1 SEHNR, CDR2 FQNEAQ (reference sequence). This receptor was identified in a male donor with ankylosing spondylitis. This chain uses TRBV7-9 with TRBJ1-1, with D tentatively TRBD1 (5 bases). The sequenced material came from blood, either unsorted or a sorted T cell fraction (not recorded which). CDR3 loop: CASSSGFSRSEAFF. The CDR3, as DNA: TGTGCCAGCAGCTCAGGGTTTAGCCGTTCTGAAGCTTTCTTT.